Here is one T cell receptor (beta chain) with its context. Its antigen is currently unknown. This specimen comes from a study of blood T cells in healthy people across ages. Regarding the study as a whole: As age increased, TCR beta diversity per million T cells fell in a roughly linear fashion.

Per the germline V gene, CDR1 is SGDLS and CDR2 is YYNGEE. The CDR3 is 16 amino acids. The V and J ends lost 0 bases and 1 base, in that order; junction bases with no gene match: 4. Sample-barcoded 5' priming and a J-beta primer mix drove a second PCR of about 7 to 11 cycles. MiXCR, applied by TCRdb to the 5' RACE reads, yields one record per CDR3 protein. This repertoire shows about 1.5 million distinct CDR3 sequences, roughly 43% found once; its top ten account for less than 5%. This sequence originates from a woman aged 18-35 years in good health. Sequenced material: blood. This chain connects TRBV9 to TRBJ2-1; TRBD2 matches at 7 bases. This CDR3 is CASSVEVGGSYNEQFF. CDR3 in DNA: TGTGCCAGCAGCGTAGAGGTGGGGGGGTCCTACAATGAGCAGTTCTTC.